This T cell receptor (beta chain) was obtained from a study of response to subunit inactivated influenza vaccine. Study results and caveats: Authors suggested each seasonal influenza vaccination recruits few new T cells.

TCRdb re-derived calls from the RT-PCR reads in MiXCR, one entry per CDR3 protein. Here the sample spans roughly 500,000 distinct CDR3 sequences, about 15% being singletons. Many counts were recorded for this clonotype. Its antigen is unidentified. With V trimmed by 6 bases and J by 4 bases, 9 bases remained unmatched. CDR1 is SGHTA and CDR2 is FQGNSA in the germline V gene. This CDR3 comprises 15 residues. Material: CD4+ T cells sorted from PBMCs, obtained around 2 years after vaccination. J is TRBJ2-1 and V is TRBV7-2, with 7 bases identical to TRBD2. The receptor was derived from a man aged 50 to 69 who received an inactivated influenza vaccine. The CDR3 region has the DNA TGTGCCAGCAGTTCCCTAGCGGCCTCGTACAATGAGCAGTTCTTC. Translated: CASSSLAASYNEQFF.